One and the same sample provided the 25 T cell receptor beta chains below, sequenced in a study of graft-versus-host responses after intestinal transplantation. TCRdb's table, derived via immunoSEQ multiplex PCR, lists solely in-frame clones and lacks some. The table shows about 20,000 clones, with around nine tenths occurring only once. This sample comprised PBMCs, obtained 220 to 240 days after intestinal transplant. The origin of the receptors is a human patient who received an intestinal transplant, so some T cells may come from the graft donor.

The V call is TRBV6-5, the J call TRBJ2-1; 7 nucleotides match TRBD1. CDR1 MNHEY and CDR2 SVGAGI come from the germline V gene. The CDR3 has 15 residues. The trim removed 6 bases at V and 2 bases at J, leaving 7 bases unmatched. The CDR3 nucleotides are TGTGCCAGCAGCGTTGACAGGGACACCTACAATGAGCAGTTCTTC. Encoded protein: CASSVDRDTYNEQFF.

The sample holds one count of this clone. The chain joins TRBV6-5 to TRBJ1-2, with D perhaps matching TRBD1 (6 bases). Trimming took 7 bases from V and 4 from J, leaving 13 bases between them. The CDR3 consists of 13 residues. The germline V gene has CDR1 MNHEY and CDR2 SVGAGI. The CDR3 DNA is TGTGCCAGCAAACCCGGACAGTCCTATGGCTACACCTTC. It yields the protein CASKPGQSYGYTF.

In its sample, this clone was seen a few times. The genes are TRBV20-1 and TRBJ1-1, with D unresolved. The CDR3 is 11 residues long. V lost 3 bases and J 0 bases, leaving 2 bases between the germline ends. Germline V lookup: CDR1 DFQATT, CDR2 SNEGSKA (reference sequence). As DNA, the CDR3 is TGCAGTGCTAGTTTGAACACTGAAGCTTTCTTT. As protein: CSASLNTEAFF.

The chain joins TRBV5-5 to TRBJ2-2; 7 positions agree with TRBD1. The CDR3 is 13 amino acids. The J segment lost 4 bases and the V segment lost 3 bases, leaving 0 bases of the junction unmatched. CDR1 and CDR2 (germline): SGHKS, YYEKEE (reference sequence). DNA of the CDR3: TGTGCCAGCAGCTGGGACAGCACCGGGGAGCTGTTTTTT. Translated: CASSWDSTGELFF.

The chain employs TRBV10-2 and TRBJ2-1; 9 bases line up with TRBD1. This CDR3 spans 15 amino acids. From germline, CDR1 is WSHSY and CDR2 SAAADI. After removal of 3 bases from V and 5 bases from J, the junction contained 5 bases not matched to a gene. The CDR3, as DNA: TGCGCCAGCAGTGAAGGGACAGGGATGAACAATGAGCAGTTCTTC. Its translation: CASSEGTGMNNEQFF.

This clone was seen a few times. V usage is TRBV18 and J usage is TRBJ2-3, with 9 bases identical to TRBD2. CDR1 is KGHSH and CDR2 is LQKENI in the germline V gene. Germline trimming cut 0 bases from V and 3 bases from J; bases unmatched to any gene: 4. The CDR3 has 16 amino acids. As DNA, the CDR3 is TGTGCCAGCTCACCACCAGCGGGGGGCGGGACAGATACGCAGTATTTT. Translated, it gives CASSPPAGGGTDTQYF.

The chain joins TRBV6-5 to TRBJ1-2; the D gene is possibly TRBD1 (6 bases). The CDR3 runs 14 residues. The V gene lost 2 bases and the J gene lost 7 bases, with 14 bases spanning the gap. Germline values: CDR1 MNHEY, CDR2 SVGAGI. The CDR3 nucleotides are TGTGCCAGCAGTTACCAGGAGGGGGTTGGTGGCTACACCTTC. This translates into CASSYQEGVGGYTF.

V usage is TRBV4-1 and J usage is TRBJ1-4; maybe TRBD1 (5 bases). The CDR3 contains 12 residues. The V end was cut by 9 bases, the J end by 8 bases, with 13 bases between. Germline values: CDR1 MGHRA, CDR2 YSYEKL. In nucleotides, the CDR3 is TGCGCCAGTAAATCCGGGGCCGAAAAACTGTTTTTT. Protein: CASKSGAEKLFF.

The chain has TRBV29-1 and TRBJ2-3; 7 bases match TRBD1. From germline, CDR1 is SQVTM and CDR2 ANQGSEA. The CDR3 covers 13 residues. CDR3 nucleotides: TGCAGTTACAGGACAGGTCCCACAGATACGCAGTATTTT. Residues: CSYRTGPTDTQYF.

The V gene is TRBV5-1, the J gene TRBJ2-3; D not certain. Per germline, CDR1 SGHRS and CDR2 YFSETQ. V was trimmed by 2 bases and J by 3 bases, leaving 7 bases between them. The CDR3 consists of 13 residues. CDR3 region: CASSFGVTDTQYF. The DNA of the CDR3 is TGCGCCAGCAGCTTTGGGGTAACAGATACGCAGTATTTT. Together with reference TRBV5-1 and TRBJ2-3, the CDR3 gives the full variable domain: KAGVTQTPRYLIKTRGQQVTLSCSPISGHRSVSWYQQTPGQGLQFLFEYFSETQRNKGNFPGRFSGRQFSNSRSEMNVSTLELGDSALYLCASSFGVTDTQYFGPGTRLTVL.

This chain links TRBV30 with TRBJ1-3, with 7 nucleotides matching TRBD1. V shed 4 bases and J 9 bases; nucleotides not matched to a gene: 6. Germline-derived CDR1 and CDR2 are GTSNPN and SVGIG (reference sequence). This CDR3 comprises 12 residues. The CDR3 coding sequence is TGTGCCTGGAACAGGGGCGATGTCACCATATATTTT. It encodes CAWNRGDVTIYF.

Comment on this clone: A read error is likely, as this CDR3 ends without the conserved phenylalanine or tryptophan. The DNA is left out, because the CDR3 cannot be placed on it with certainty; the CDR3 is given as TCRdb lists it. The CDR3 spells CASSSPELD. J is TRBJ2-7 and V is TRBV7-7. The V gene's germline CDR1 is SSHAT and CDR2 FNYEAQ (reference sequence). The CDR3 is 9 amino acids long, termini counted.

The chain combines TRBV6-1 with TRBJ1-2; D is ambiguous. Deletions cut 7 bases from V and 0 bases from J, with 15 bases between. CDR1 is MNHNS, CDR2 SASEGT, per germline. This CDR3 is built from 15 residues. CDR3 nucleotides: TGTGCCAGCATTTTTTACAGCGCTGCTAACTATGGCTACACCTTC. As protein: CASIFYSAANYGYTF.

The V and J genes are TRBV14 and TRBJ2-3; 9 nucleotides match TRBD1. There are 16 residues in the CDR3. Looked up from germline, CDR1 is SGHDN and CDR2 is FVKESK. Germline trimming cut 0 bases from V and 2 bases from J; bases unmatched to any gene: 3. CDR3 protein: CASSQDGTGLTDTQYF. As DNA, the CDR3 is TGTGCCAGCAGCCAAGATGGGACAGGGCTCACAGATACGCAGTATTTT.

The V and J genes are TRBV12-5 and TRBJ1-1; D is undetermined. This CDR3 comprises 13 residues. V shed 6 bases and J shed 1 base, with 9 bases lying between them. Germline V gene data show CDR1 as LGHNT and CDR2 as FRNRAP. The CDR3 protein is CASGSLQNTEAFF. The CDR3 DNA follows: TGTGCTAGTGGATCCTTACAGAACACTGAAGCTTTCTTT.

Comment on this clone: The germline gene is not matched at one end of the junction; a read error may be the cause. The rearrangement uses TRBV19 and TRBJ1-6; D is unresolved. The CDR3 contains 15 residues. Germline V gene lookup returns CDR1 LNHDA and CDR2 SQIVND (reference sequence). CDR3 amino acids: CAGSPWTVLDSPLHF. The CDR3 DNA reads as TGTGCCGGTAGCCCCTGGACGGTACTTGATTCACCCCTCCACTTT.

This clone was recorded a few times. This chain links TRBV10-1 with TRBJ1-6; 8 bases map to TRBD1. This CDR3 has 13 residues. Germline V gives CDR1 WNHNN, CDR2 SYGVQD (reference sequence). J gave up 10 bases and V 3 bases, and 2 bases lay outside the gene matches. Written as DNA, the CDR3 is TGCGCCAGCAGTGAACAGGGGGAATCACCCCTCCACTTT. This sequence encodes CASSEQGESPLHF.

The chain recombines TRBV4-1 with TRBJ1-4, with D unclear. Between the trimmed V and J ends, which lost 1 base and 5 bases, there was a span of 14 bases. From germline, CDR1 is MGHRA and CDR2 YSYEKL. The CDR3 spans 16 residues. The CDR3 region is CASSQVVGRRNEKLFF. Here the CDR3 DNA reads TGCGCCAGCAGCCAAGTAGTAGGACGGAGGAATGAAAAACTGTTTTTT.

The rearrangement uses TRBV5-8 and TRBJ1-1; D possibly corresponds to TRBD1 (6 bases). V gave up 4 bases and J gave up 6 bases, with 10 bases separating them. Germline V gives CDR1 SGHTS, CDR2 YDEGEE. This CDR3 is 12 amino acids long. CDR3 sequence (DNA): TGTGCCAGCAGCATCAGGGGCGCTGAAGCTTTCTTT. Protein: CASSIRGAEAFF.

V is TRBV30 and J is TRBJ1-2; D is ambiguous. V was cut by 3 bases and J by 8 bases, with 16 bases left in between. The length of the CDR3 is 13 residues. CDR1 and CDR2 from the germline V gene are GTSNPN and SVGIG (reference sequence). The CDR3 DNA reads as TGTGCCTGGAGAATCGATCAGGTCGGCGGCTACACCTTC. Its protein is CAWRIDQVGGYTF.

As DNA, the CDR3 is TGTGCCAGCAGCTTGGTTCTAGCGGGGAAATCCTACAATGAGCAGTTCTTC. This sequence encodes CASSLVLAGKSYNEQFF. The rearrangement joins TRBV5-8 to TRBJ2-1; 9 nucleotides line up with TRBD2. This CDR3 is built from 17 residues. The V segment lost 0 bases and the J segment 1 base; nucleotides outside the gene matches: 5. The germline CDR1 and CDR2 sequences are SGHTS and YDEGEE.

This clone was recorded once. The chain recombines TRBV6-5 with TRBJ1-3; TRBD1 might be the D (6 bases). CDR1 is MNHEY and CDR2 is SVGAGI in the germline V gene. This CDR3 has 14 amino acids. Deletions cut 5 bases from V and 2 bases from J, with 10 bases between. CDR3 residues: CASSAGTTGNTIYF. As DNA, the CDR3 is TGTGCCAGCAGTGCCGGGACAACTGGAAACACCATATATTTT.

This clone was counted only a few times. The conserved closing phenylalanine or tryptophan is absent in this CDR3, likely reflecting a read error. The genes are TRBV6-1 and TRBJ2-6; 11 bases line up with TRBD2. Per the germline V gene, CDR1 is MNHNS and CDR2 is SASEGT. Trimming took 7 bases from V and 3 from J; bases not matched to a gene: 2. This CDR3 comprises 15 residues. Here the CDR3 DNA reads TGTGCCAGCACTAGCGGGGGGTTTGGGGCCAACGTCCTGACTTGC. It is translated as CASTSGGFGANVLTC.

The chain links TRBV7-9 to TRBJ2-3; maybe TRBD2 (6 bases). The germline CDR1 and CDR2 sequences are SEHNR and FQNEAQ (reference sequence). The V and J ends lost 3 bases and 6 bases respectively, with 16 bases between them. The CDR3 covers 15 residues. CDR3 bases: TGTGCCAGCAGCTTTATCTCGGGACTTTCCGATACGCAGTATTTT. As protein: CASSFISGLSDTQYF.

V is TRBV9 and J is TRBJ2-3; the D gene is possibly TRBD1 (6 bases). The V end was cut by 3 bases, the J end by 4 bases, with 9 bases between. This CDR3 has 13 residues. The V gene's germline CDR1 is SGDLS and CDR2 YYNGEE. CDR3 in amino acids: CASSAQGPDTQYF. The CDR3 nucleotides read TGTGCCAGCAGCGCCCAGGGGCCAGATACGCAGTATTTT. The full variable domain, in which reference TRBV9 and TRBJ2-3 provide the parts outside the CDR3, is DSGVTQTPKHLITATGQRVTLRCSPRSGDLSVYWYQQSLDQGLQFLIQYYNGEERAKGNILERFSAQQFPDLHSELNLSSLELGDSALYFCASSAQGPDTQYFGPGTRLTVL.